This TCR beta chain originates from a study of CD8 T cell repertoires and HIV-1 epitope variants. Across the whole study: Epitopes were three Gag families plus Nef HW9 and YT9. Autologous T cell-negative cells served as antigen-presenting cells in equal numbers. Separate from the cultures, 1M uncultured T cells served as baseline.

This table comes from immunoSEQ multiplex PCR, and its TCRdb copy is limited to in-frame clones, with some not included. The sample lists over 5,000 clones, about 65% occurring once. CDR3 length: 15 amino acids. With 4 bases clipped from V and 4 bases from J, the junction kept 7 bases outside the gene matches. From germline, CDR1 is MGHRA and CDR2 YSYEKL. This clone was picked up one time. The antigen is not known. Sequenced input: cultured CD8+ T cells derived from PBMCs. The TCR comes from a male donor with HIV. The chain is built from TRBV4-1 and TRBJ2-7; TRBD2 aligns across 10 bases. The CDR3 loop reads CASSPESSGSYEQYF. The CDR3 coding sequence is TGCGCCAGCAGCCCGGAGTCTAGCGGGAGTTACGAGCAGTACTTC.